This T cell receptor (beta chain) is from a study of blood T cell repertoires in COVID-19. At the level of the study: Sources were T cells, B-cell-depleted T cells, or PBMCs; the material itself was cDNA or gDNA.

Libraries were prepared by immunoSEQ multiplex PCR; TCRdb keeps only in-frame clonotypes and omits some of them. The repertoire consists of approximately 400,000 clones, with approximately 89% occurring once and the leading ten covering about 0.78%. The TCR sequence derives from a woman between 35 and 50 years old who had been exposed to COVID-19. The sample comprised PBMCs or T cells enriched from blood (not recorded which).

The DNA of the CDR3 is TGTGCCAGCAGCTTAGTTGCGGTCCGCACAGATACGCAGTATTTT. Its translation: CASSLVAVRTDTQYF. This chain uses TRBV7-3 with TRBJ2-3, with unresolved D. Germline assignment: CDR1 SGHTA and CDR2 FQGTGA. The CDR3 runs 15 residues. V was shortened by 2 bases and J by 1 base, with 10 bases between the two germline ends.